This T cell receptor (beta chain) stems from a study of blood T cell repertoires in COVID-19. The overall study: Donors in the United States, Italy and Spain gave samples during acute or convalescent COVID-19. Nucleic acid was either cDNA or gDNA, and it came from T cells, B-cell-depleted T cells, or PBMCs.

The CDR3 runs to 13 residues. Trimming took 3 bases from V and 1 from J, leaving 7 bases between them. Germline CDR1 and CDR2: MDHEN and SYDVKM. In the source study's methods: It was from reference gene primer amplification that nucleated cell counts were estimated. TCRdb's table, derived via immunoSEQ multiplex PCR, lists solely in-frame clones and lacks some. The DNA was the basis for D and trimming; V, J and clone size are from that table. Among 35,000 to 45,000 clones listed, almost 95% were seen once. The receptor was derived from a man in his fifties or sixties with active COVID-19. This chain uses TRBV28 with TRBJ2-7, with unresolved D. The specimen was peripheral blood. The CDR3 DNA reads as TGTGCCAGCAGTTTTGAGACATCCTACGAGCAGTACTTC. It codes for CASSFETSYEQYF.